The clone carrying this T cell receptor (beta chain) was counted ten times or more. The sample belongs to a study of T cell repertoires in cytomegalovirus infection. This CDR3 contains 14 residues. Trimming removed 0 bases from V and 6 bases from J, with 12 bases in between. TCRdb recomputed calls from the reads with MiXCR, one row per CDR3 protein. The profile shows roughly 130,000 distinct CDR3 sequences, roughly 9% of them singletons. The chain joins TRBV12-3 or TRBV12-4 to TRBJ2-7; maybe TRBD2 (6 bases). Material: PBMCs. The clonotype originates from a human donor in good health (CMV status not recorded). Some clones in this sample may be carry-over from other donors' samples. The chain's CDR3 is CASSLAWPGGEQYF. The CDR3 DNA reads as TGTGCCAGCAGTTTAGCCTGGCCCGGGGGCGAGCAGTACTTC.